The 9 T cell receptor beta chains listed next were all sequenced from one sample in a study of resident and recirculating memory T cells in vitiligo. Only in-frame clones appear in the TCRdb table, and some are missing; sequencing was by immunoSEQ multiplex PCR. Of about 76,000 clones in the sample, 92% were seen once. The sample was blood. The source is a male donor with vitiligo.

The J gene is TRBJ2-5, the V gene TRBV7-9, with a tentative D call TRBD2 (6 bases). The CDR3 runs to 13 residues. The V gene lost 7 bases and the J gene lost 4 bases, with 13 bases spanning the gap. Germline CDR1 and CDR2: SEHNR and FQNEAQ (reference sequence). CDR3 in amino acids: CASIAVGGETQYF. The CDR3 DNA reads TGTGCCAGCATCGCCGTGGGGGGAGAGACCCAGTACTTC.

The chain links TRBV6-6 to TRBJ2-7; 7 bases line up with TRBD1. There are 12 residues in the CDR3. Germline-derived CDR1 and CDR2 are MNHNY and SVGAGI (reference sequence). V was pared by 6 bases and J by 7 bases, with 6 bases of the junction left unmatched. CDR3 sequence (DNA): TGTGCCAGCAGCCAGGGGGAGTTTGAGCAGTACTTC. Its translation is CASSQGEFEQYF.

The chain combines TRBV7-6 with TRBJ2-4, with D perhaps TRBD1 (6 bases). The germline V gene encodes CDR1 SGHVS and CDR2 FNYEAQ. The CDR3 runs 16 residues. Trimming removed 5 bases at V and 0 bases at J, with 14 bases between. CDR3 sequence reads: CASSPDRRLAKNIQYF. CDR3 in DNA: TGTGCCAGCAGCCCCGACAGGCGGCTAGCCAAAAACATTCAGTACTTC.

The rearrangement links TRBV7-3 to TRBJ2-2, with 7 nucleotides matching TRBD1. The CDR3 runs to 16 residues. V shed 2 bases, J shed 4 bases, and the junction held 7 bases outside the gene matches. Germline lookup yields CDR1 SGHTA and CDR2 FQGTGA. The CDR3, as DNA: TGTGCCAGCAGCTTACCGACAGGGCACCTCACCGGGGAGCTGTTTTTT. Translation gives CASSLPTGHLTGELFF.

The V and J genes are TRBV11-1 and TRBJ2-4; 12 positions agree with TRBD2. V lost 5 bases, J lost 8 bases, and 7 bases stayed unmatched. CDR1 and CDR2 from the germline V gene are SGHAT and FQDESV (reference sequence). The CDR3 extends over 15 amino acids. The CDR3 DNA reads as TGTGCCAGCAGCCCGACTAGCGGGAGATTAGACATTCAGTACTTC. Its translation: CASSPTSGRLDIQYF.

The chain uses TRBV4-1 and TRBJ2-5, with 7 bases identical to TRBD1. This CDR3 has 13 amino acids. V shed 4 bases and J 5 bases; nucleotides not matched to a gene: 4. CDR1 MGHRA and CDR2 YSYEKL come from the germline V gene. Written as DNA, the CDR3 is TGCGCCAGCAGCCGACAGGGTCCGGAGACCCAGTACTTC. It specifies CASSRQGPETQYF.

The rearrangement joins TRBV30 to TRBJ2-3, with no clear D. The V and J ends lost 1 base and 0 bases respectively, with 14 bases between them. The CDR3 extends over 16 amino acids. CDR1 is GTSNPN and CDR2 is SVGIG in the germline V gene (reference sequence). In DNA, the CDR3 is TGTGCCTGGAGTGCCCTCGTACACCCAAGCACAGATACGCAGTATTTT. It encodes CAWSALVHPSTDTQYF.

J is TRBJ2-5 and V is TRBV14, with TRBD2 identical over 7 bases. CDR3 length equals 13 residues. V shed 4 bases, J shed 5 bases, and the junction held 4 bases outside the gene matches. The germline CDR1 and CDR2 sequences are SGHDN and FVKESK. This CDR3 is CASSRWGGETQYF. Here the CDR3 DNA reads TGTGCCAGCAGCCGTTGGGGGGGGGAGACCCAGTACTTC.

The chain couples TRBV4-1 to TRBJ2-7; 9 bases are shared with TRBD1. This CDR3 spans 15 amino acids. After removal of 3 bases from V and 1 base from J, the junction contained 4 bases not matched to a gene. CDR1 is MGHRA, CDR2 YSYEKL, per germline. The CDR3 DNA sequence: TGCGCCAGCAGCCATACCGGGACAGGGTCCTACGAGCAGTACTTC. Translating it yields CASSHTGTGSYEQYF.